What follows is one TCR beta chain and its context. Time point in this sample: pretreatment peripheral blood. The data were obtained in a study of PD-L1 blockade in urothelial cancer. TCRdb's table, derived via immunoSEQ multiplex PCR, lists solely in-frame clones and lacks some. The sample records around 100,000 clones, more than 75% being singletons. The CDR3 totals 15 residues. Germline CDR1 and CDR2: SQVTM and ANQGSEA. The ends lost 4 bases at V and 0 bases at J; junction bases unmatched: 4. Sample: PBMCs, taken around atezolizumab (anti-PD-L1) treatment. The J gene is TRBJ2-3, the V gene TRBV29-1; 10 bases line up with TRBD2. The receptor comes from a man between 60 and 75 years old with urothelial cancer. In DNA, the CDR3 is TGCAGCGTTGCAACTAGCGGGACAAGCACAGATACGCAGTATTTT. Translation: CSVATSGTSTDTQYF.